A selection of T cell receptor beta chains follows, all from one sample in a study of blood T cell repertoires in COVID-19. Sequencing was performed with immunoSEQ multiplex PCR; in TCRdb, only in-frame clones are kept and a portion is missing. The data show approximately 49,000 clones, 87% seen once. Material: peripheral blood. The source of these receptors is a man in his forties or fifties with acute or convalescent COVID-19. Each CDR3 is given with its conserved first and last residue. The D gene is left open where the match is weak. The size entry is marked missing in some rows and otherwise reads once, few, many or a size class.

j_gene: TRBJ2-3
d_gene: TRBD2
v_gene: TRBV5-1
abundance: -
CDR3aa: CASSLGTSGTTDTQYF
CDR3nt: TGCGCCAGCAGCCTAGGGACTAGCGGGACCACAGATACGCAGTATTTT

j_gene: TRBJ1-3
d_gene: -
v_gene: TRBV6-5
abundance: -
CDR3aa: CATRTDRNSGNTIYF
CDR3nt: TGTGCCACCAGAACCGACAGAAACTCTGGAAACACCATATATTTT

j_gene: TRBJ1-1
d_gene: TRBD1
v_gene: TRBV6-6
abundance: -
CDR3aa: CASSRGQGLNTEAFF
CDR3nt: TGTGCCAGCAGTAGAGGACAGGGACTGAACACTGAAGCTTTCTTT

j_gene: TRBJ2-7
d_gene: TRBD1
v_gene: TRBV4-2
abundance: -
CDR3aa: CASSQVPGQDYYEQYF
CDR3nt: TGTGCCAGCAGCCAAGTCCCGGGACAGGATTACTACGAGCAGTACTTC

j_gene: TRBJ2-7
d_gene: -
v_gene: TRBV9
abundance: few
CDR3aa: CASSPWAETGYEQYF
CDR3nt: TGTGCCAGCAGCCCTTGGGCGGAGACGGGGTACGAGCAGTACTTC

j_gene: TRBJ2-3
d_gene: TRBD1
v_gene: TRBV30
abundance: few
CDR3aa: CAWGRTGGTDTQYF
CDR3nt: TGTGCCTGGGGACGGACAGGGGGTACAGATACGCAGTATTTT

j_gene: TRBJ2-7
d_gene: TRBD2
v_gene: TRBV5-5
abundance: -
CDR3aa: CASSWTAGGSYEQYF
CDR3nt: TGTGCCAGCAGCTGGACAGCGGGGGGATCCTACGAGCAGTACTTC

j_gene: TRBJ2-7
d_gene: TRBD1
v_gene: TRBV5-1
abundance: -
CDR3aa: CASSPGQDYEQYF
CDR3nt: TGCGCCAGCAGCCCCGGACAGGACTACGAGCAGTACTTC

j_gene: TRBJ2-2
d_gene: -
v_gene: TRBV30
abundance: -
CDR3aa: CAWSGQGNTGELFF
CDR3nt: TGTGCCTGGAGTGGCCAGGGAAACACCGGGGAGCTGTTTTTT

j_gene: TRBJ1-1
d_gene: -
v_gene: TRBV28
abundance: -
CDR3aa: CASSFRQLNTEAFF
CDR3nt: TGTGCCAGCAGTTTCCGACAGCTTAACACTGAAGCTTTCTTT

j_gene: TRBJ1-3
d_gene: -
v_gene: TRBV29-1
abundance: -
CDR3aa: CSVEARTLTGNTIYF
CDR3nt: TGCAGCGTTGAGGCCAGGACACTGACTGGAAACACCATATATTTT

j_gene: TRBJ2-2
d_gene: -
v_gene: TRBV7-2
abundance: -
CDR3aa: CASCRVLSNTGELFF
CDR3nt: TGTGCCAGCTGTCGAGTCCTTTCGAACACCGGGGAGCTGTTTTTT

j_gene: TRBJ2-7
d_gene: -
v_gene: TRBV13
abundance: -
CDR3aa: CASSLRGGNSDEQYF
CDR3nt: TGTGCCAGCAGCTTGAGGGGAGGAAATTCGGACGAGCAGTACTTC

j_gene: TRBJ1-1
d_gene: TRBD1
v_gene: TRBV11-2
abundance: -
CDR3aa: CASSDPTGAVNTEAFF
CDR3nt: TGTGCCAGCAGCGACCCGACAGGGGCCGTGAACACTGAAGCTTTCTTT

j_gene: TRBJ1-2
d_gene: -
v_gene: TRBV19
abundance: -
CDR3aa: CASSDRFYGYTF
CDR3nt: TGTGCCAGTTCCGACAGGTTCTATGGCTACACCTTC

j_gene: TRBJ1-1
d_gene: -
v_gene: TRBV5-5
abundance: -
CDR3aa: CASNLRDGAFF
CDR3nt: TGTGCCAGCAACCTGCGGGACGGAGCTTTCTTT

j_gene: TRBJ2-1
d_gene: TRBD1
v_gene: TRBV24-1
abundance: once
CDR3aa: CATSDSTGDPSYNEQFF
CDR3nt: TGTGCCACCAGTGATTCGACAGGGGACCCCTCCTACAATGAGCAGTTCTTC

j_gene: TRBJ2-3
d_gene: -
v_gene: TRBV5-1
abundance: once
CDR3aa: CASSLAGEPPQYF
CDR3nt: TGCGCCAGCAGCTTGGCCGGGGAACCTCCGCAGTATTTT

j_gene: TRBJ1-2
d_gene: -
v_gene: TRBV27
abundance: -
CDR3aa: CASSLEPGPNYGYTF
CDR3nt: TGTGCCAGCAGTTTAGAGCCAGGCCCTAACTATGGCTACACCTTC

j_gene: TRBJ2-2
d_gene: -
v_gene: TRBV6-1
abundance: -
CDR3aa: CASREGLNTGELFF
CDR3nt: TGTGCCAGCAGGGAAGGACTCAACACCGGGGAGCTGTTTTTT

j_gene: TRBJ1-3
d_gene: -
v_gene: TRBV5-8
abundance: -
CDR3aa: CASSTGNTIYF
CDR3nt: TGTGCCAGCAGCACAGGGAACACCATATATTTT

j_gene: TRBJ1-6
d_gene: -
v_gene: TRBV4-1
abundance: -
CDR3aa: CASSHVFGVGSSPLHF
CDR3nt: TGCGCCAGCAGCCATGTCTTCGGGGTCGGCTCTTCACCCCTCCACTTT

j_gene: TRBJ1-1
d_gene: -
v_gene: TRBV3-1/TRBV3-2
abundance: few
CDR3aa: CASSQDSGGTEAFF
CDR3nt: TGTGCCAGCAGCCAAGATTCCGGGGGAACTGAAGCTTTCTTT

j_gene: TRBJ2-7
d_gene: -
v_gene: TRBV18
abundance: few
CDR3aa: CASSGSDSPYEQYF
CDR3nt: TGTGCCAGCTCAGGATCGGACTCACCCTACGAGCAGTACTTC

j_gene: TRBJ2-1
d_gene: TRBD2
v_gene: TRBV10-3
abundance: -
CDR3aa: CAISDPPASGRRNEQFF
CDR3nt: TGTGCCATCAGTGATCCGCCGGCGAGCGGGAGGCGAAATGAGCAGTTCTTC

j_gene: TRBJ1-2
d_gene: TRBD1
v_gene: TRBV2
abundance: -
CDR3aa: CASRGQASSYGYTF
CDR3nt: TGTGCCAGCAGAGGACAGGCCTCATCCTATGGCTACACCTTC

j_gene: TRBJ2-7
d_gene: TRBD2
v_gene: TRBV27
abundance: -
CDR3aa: CASSYWTSGGTYEQYF
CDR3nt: TGTGCCAGCAGTTATTGGACTAGCGGGGGAACATACGAGCAGTACTTC

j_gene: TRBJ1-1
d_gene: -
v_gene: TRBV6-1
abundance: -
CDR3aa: CASSEVGLQGAFF
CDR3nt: TGTGCCAGCAGTGAAGTGGGGCTTCAAGGGGCTTTCTTT

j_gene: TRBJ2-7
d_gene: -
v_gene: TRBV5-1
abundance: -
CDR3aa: CASSSQREDGWRPGRSSYEQYF
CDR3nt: TGCGCCAGCAGCTCCCAACGAGAGGACGGGTGGAGGCCGGGAAGGAGCTCCTACGAGCAGTACTTC

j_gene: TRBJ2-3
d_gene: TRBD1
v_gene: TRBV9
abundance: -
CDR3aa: CASSVWDRDTDTQYF
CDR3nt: TGTGCCAGCAGCGTTTGGGACAGGGACACAGATACGCAGTATTTT

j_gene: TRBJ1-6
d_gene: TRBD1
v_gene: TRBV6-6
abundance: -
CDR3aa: CASRRDRSNSPLHF
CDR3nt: TGTGCCAGCAGACGGGACAGGAGCAATTCACCCCTCCACTTT

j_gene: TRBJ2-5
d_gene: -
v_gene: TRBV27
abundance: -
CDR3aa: CASSLTGNQETQYF
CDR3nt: TGTGCCAGCAGTTTAACAGGGAATCAAGAGACCCAGTACTTC

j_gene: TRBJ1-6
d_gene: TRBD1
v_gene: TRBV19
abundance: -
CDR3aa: CASKSGGQGYNSPLHF
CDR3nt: TGTGCCAGTAAATCTGGTGGACAGGGCTATAATTCACCCCTCCACTTT

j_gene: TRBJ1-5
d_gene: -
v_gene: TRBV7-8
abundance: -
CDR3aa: CASSYTQGLQPQHF
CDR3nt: TGTGCCAGCAGCTACACGCAGGGACTTCAGCCCCAGCATTTT

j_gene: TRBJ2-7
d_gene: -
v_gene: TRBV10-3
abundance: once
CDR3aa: CAISARGGLDSEQYF
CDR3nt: TGTGCCATCAGTGCAAGGGGTGGCCTCGATAGCGAGCAGTACTTC

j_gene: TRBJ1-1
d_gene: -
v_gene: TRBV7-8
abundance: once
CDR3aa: CASSMRQKLGAFF
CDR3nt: TGTGCCAGCAGCATGAGACAAAAACTAGGAGCTTTCTTT

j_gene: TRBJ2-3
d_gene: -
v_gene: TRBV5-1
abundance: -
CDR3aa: CASSWGAGGGTDTQYF
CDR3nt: TGCGCCAGCAGCTGGGGCGCAGGCGGGGGCACAGATACGCAGTATTTT

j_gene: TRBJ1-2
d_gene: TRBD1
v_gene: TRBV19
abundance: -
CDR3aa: CASRDRARPDYGYTF
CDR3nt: TGTGCCAGTAGGGACAGGGCCCGTCCGGACTATGGCTACACCTTC

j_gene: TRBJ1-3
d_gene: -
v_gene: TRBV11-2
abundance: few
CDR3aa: CASSFAQLSSGNTIYF
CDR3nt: TGTGCCAGCAGCTTCGCACAGTTAAGTTCTGGAAACACCATATATTTT

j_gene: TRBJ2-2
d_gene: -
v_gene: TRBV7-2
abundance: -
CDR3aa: CASSLSGYTGELFF
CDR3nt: TGTGCCAGCAGCTTATCCGGGTATACCGGGGAGCTGTTTTTT

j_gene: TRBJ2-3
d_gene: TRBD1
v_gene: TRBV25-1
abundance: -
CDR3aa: CASRGQGTDTQYF
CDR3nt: TGTGCCAGCAGAGGACAGGGCACAGATACGCAGTATTTT

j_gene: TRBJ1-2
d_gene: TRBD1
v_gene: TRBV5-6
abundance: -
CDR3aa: CASSLVGGGGGYTF
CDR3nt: TGTGCCAGCAGCTTGGTAGGAGGGGGCGGTGGCTACACCTTC

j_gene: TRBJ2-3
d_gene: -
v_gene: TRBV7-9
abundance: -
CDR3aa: CASSSRGPGGQWADTQYF
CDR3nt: TGTGCCAGCAGCTCTAGGGGCCCAGGGGGGCAGTGGGCAGATACGCAGTATTTT

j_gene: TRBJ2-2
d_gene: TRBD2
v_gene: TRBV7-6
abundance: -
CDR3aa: CASSFLAGETGELFF
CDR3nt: TGTGCCAGCAGCTTCCTAGCGGGGGAGACCGGGGAGCTGTTTTTT

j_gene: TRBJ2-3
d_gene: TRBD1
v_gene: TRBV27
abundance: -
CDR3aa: CASSHLQGASNQPQYF
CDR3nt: TGTGCCAGCAGCCACCTACAGGGGGCAAGCAATCAGCCCCAGTATTTT

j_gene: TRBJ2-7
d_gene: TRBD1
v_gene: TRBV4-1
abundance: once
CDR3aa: CASGPGQGGHEQYF
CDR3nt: TGCGCCAGCGGACCGGGACAGGGTGGCCACGAGCAGTACTTC

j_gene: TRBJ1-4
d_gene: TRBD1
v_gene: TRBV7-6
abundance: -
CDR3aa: CASSLATGPGEKLFF
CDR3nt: TGTGCCAGCAGCTTAGCGACAGGGCCTGGAGAAAAACTGTTTTTT

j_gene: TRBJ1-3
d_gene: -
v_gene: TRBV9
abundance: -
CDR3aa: CASSVGIRGVGNTIYF
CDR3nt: TGTGCCAGCAGCGTAGGTATCAGGGGCGTTGGAAACACCATATATTTT

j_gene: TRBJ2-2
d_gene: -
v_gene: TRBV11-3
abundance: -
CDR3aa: CASSLSRARGSTGELFF
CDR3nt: TGTGCCAGCAGCTTATCGAGGGCCAGGGGATCCACCGGGGAGCTGTTTTTT

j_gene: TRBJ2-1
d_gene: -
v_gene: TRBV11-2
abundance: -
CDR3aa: CASASGGRGAHNEQFF
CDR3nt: TGTGCCAGCGCCTCAGGAGGCAGGGGGGCTCACAATGAGCAGTTCTTC

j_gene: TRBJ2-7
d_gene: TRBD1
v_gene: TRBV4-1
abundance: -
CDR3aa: CASSHGQDTNYEQYF
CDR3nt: TGCGCCAGCAGCCACGGACAGGACACCAACTACGAGCAGTACTTC

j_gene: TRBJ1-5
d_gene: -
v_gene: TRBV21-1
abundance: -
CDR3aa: CASSKSQGTGEENSNQPQHF
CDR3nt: TGTGCCAGCAGCAAATCTCAAGGGACAGGGGAGGAAAATAGCAATCAGCCCCAGCATTTT

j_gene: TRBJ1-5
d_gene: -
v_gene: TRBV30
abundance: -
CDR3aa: CACHSSGSLGNQPQHF
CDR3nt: TGTGCCTGCCATTCCTCCGGGTCCCTGGGCAATCAGCCCCAGCATTTT

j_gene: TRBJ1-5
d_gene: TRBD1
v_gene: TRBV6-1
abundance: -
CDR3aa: CASSGGTGFYRGNQPQHF
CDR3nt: TGTGCCAGCAGTGGCGGGACAGGGTTCTATCGGGGCAATCAGCCCCAGCATTTT

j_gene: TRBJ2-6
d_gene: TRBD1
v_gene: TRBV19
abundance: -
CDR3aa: CASSIKTGAFRLGANVLTF
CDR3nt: TGTGCCAGTAGTATTAAGACAGGGGCGTTTAGGTTGGGGGCCAACGTCCTGACTTTC

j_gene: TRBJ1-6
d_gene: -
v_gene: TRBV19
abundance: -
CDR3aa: CASRDGVVAANSPLHF
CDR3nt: TGTGCCAGTAGAGACGGGGTAGTAGCCGCAAATTCACCCCTCCACTTT

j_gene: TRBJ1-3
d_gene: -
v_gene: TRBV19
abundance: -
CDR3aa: CASRYRPGDRRSGNTIYF
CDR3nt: TGTGCCAGTAGATATCGACCCGGCGACAGGCGAAGTGGAAACACCATATATTTT